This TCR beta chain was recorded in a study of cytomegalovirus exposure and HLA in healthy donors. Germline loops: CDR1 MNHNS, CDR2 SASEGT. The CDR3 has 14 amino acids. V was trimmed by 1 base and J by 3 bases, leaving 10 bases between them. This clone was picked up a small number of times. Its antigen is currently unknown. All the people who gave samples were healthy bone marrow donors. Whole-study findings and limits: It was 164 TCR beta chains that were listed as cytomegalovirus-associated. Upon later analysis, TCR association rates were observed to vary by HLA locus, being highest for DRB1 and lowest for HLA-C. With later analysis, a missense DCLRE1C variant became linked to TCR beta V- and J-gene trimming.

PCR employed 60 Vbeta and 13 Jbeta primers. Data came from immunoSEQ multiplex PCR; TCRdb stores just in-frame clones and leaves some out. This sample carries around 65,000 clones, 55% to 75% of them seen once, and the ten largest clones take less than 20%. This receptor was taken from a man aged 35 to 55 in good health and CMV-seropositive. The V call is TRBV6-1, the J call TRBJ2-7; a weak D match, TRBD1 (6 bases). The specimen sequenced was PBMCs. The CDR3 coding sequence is TGTGCCAGCAGTGAAGACAGGGTCTTCTACGAGCAGTACTTC. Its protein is CASSEDRVFYEQYF.